A selection of T cell receptor beta chains follows, all from one sample in a study of blood T cell repertoires in COVID-19. Here immunoSEQ multiplex PCR was the method, and the copy in TCRdb shows in-frame clones only, minus some. The sample records some 170,000 clones, 70% to 80% being singletons. The material sequenced was peripheral blood. The receptors here all came from a man between 60 and 75 years old with acute or convalescent COVID-19. CDR3s include the opening cysteine and the closing phenylalanine or tryptophan. A D gene is named only where the DNA matches it firmly. Size values are once, few and many counts, or a class for expanded clones, and some rows have none.

j_gene: TRBJ2-5; d_gene: .; v_gene: TRBV7-3; abundance: .; CDR3nt: TGTGCCAGCAGCTTGCGAGGCAGGGAGGCGGAAGAGACCCAGTACTTC; CDR3aa: CASSLRGREAEETQYF
j_gene: TRBJ1-1; d_gene: TRBD1; v_gene: TRBV9; abundance: .; CDR3nt: TGTGCCAGCAGCCCGCACAGGGGGTATGCTTTCTTT; CDR3aa: CASSPHRGYAFF
j_gene: TRBJ1-2; d_gene: .; v_gene: TRBV5-1; abundance: .; CDR3nt: TGCGCCAGCAGCTCCACAGGGAGCTACACCTTC; CDR3aa: CASSSTGSYTF
j_gene: TRBJ2-2; d_gene: .; v_gene: TRBV6-1; abundance: .; CDR3nt: TGTGCCAGCAGTGAATGGCAGGGATTCACCGGGGAGCTGTTTTTT; CDR3aa: CASSEWQGFTGELFF
j_gene: TRBJ1-5; d_gene: .; v_gene: TRBV4-2; abundance: .; CDR3nt: TGTGCCAGCAGCCAGGGACAAGAGAGCAATCAGCCCCAGCATTTT; CDR3aa: CASSQGQESNQPQHF
j_gene: TRBJ2-5; d_gene: TRBD2; v_gene: TRBV5-6; abundance: .; CDR3nt: TGTGCCAGCAGCTTGGCCGGACTAGCGGGGGAAGAGACCCAGTACTTC; CDR3aa: CASSLAGLAGEETQYF
j_gene: TRBJ1-2; d_gene: TRBD1; v_gene: TRBV30; abundance: .; CDR3nt: TGTGCCTGGAGCCCCGGGACAGGGTATGGCTACACCTTC; CDR3aa: CAWSPGTGYGYTF
j_gene: TRBJ2-7; d_gene: TRBD1; v_gene: TRBV9; abundance: .; CDR3nt: TGTGCCAGCAGCCCAGGGACAGGGTCCTCCTACGAGCAGTACTTC; CDR3aa: CASSPGTGSSYEQYF
j_gene: TRBJ1-6; d_gene: .; v_gene: TRBV2; abundance: .; CDR3nt: TGTGCCAGCAGTGAAGAACAGTTCTATAATTCACCCCTCCACTTT; CDR3aa: CASSEEQFYNSPLHF
j_gene: TRBJ1-1; d_gene: TRBD1; v_gene: TRBV18; abundance: .; CDR3nt: TGTGCCAGCTCACTACAGGGGGCCGGCACTGAAGCTTTCTTT; CDR3aa: CASSLQGAGTEAFF
j_gene: TRBJ1-1; d_gene: .; v_gene: TRBV11-2; abundance: .; CDR3nt: TGTGCCAGCAGCTTAGTCAGGGGGAACACTGAAGCTTTCTTT; CDR3aa: CASSLVRGNTEAFF
j_gene: TRBJ2-1; d_gene: TRBD2; v_gene: TRBV4-2; abundance: .; CDR3nt: TGTGCCAGCAGCCGACTAGCGGGCAGTGAGCAGTTCTTC; CDR3aa: CASSRLAGSEQFF
j_gene: TRBJ2-5; d_gene: .; v_gene: TRBV7-9; abundance: .; CDR3nt: TGTGCCAGCAGCTTACGAGGGGCGGGGGAGACCCAGTACTTC; CDR3aa: CASSLRGAGETQYF
j_gene: TRBJ2-7; d_gene: TRBD2; v_gene: TRBV12-3/TRBV12-4; abundance: .; CDR3nt: TGTGCCAGCAGTGCCCGGGAGGCAGGGGAGCAGTACTTC; CDR3aa: CASSAREAGEQYF
j_gene: TRBJ1-2; d_gene: .; v_gene: TRBV29-1; abundance: .; CDR3nt: TGCAGCGCCCCGGGCCCGGGGGGCTACACCTTC; CDR3aa: CSAPGPGGYTF
j_gene: TRBJ2-5; d_gene: .; v_gene: TRBV7-2; abundance: .; CDR3nt: TGTGCCAGCAGCCCGGACAGAAAAGAGACCCAGTACTTC; CDR3aa: CASSPDRKETQYF
j_gene: TRBJ1-2; d_gene: .; v_gene: TRBV19; abundance: .; CDR3nt: TGTGCCAGTAGTACCATGTCAGGGGCCCTCGGGGGCTACACCTTC; CDR3aa: CASSTMSGALGGYTF
j_gene: TRBJ1-3; d_gene: TRBD1; v_gene: TRBV19; abundance: once; CDR3nt: TGTGCCAGTAGTATTCAGGGGGCTCAGGCCGGCGGAAACACCATATATTTT; CDR3aa: CASSIQGAQAGGNTIYF
j_gene: TRBJ2-3; d_gene: .; v_gene: TRBV7-9; abundance: .; CDR3nt: TGTGCCAGCAGCTTAAGCGGTAGCACAGATACGCAGTATTTT; CDR3aa: CASSLSGSTDTQYF
j_gene: TRBJ2-3; d_gene: TRBD1; v_gene: TRBV30; abundance: few; CDR3nt: TGTGCCTCAACCGGGACAGGGCAGTCAGATACGCAGTATTTT; CDR3aa: CASTGTGQSDTQYF
j_gene: TRBJ2-3; d_gene: .; v_gene: TRBV4-2; abundance: .; CDR3nt: TGTGCCAGCAGCCAGGTTGGGGAGGCAGCGTCCGCGTATTTT; CDR3aa: CASSQVGEAASAYF
j_gene: TRBJ2-1; d_gene: .; v_gene: TRBV11-3; abundance: once; CDR3nt: TGTGCCAGCAGCTTAGCCCACTACAATGAGCAGTTCTTC; CDR3aa: CASSLAHYNEQFF